These 32 T cell receptor beta chains were all obtained from the same sample, sequenced in a study of cytomegalovirus exposure and HLA in healthy donors. PCR primers comprised 60 Vbeta and 13 Jbeta primers. TCRdb's copy holds only in-frame clones and misses some; the assay was immunoSEQ multiplex PCR. The table has tens of thousands of clones, around 75% seen once. Material for sequencing was PBMCs. The receptors were sampled from a woman aged 40 to 50 in good health and CMV-seronegative.

The rearrangement joins TRBV18 to TRBJ2-2; 9 bases match TRBD1. Trimming took 2 bases from V and 6 from J; bases not matched to a gene: 7. The CDR3 is 16 amino acids. Germline CDR1 and CDR2: KGHSH and LQKENI. The CDR3 spells CASSPYAGQGAGELFF. CDR3 bases: TGTGCCAGCTCACCATATGCGGGACAGGGTGCCGGGGAGCTGTTTTTT.

The rearrangement joins TRBV30 to TRBJ2-7, with D possibly TRBD2 on 5 matching bases. The germline V gene has CDR1 GTSNPN and CDR2 SVGIG (reference sequence). Trimming shortened V by 2 bases and J by 3 bases, and 17 bases separated the two germline ends. The CDR3 is 15 amino acids. The CDR3 here is CAWSPGSGSGYEQYF. The DNA of the CDR3 is TGTGCCTGGAGTCCGGGTTCGGGAAGTGGCTACGAGCAGTACTTC.

On this clone itself: The same CDR3 also results from other DNA sequences found in this sample. This rearrangement joins TRBV9 to TRBJ1-2; D gene uncertain. The germline V and J ends were trimmed by 2 bases and 4 bases, with 15 bases remaining between them. The CDR3 contains 15 residues. Per germline, CDR1 SGDLS and CDR2 YYNGEE. Written as DNA, the CDR3 is TGTGCCAGCAGCGTCTTTGAGGAAGAAATCTATGGCTACACCTTC. This gives the protein CASSVFEEEIYGYTF.

The V call is TRBV29-1, the J call TRBJ1-1, with 9 bases matching TRBD1. CDR1 and CDR2 from the germline V gene are SQVTM and ANQGSEA. CDR3 length: 14 residues. V lost 5 bases, J lost 7 bases, and 11 bases stayed unmatched. The chain's CDR3 is CSVQGGQGRNEAFF. The CDR3 DNA reads as TGCAGCGTTCAGGGGGGACAGGGACGTAATGAAGCTTTCTTT. Variable domain in full (rest from reference TRBV29-1 and TRBJ1-1): SAVISQKPSRDICQRGTSLTIQCQVDSQVTMMFWYRQQPGQSLTLIATANQGSEATYESGFVIDKFPISRPNLTFSTLTVSNMSPEDSSIYLCSVQGGQGRNEAFFGQGTRLTVV.

The gene calls are TRBV10-3 and TRBJ2-6, with D unclear. V lost 3 bases to trimming and J lost 0 bases, with 9 bases between them. CDR1 and CDR2 from the germline V gene are ENHRY and SYGVKD. The CDR3 loop spans 16 amino acids. As DNA, the CDR3 is TGTGCCATCAGTGATTCGAGAAACTCTGGGGCCAACGTCCTGACTTTC. Amino acids: CAISDSRNSGANVLTF.

This chain uses TRBV19 with TRBJ1-4, with 7 bases fitting TRBD1. The V and J ends lost 3 bases and 0 bases, in that order; junction bases with no gene match: 4. The CDR3 extends over 16 amino acids. Per germline, CDR1 LNHDA and CDR2 SQIVND (reference sequence). CDR3 residues: CASSIFGTATNEKLFF. DNA of the CDR3: TGTGCCAGTAGTATTTTCGGGACAGCAACTAATGAAAAACTGTTTTTT.

This clone was recorded a few times. V gene TRBV7-9 combines with J gene TRBJ1-4; no clear D gene. V lost 5 bases and J lost 8, with 18 bases in between. The CDR3 is 15 amino acids. CDR1 and CDR2 from the germline V gene are SEHNR and FQNEAQ (reference sequence). CDR3 sequence: CASSVDAGSFEKLFF. The CDR3 nucleotides read TGTGCCAGCAGCGTTGACGCGGGGTCTTTCGAAAAACTGTTTTTT.

This clone was seen a handful of times. The gene calls are TRBV19 and TRBJ2-7; D is uncertain. V lost 6 bases, J lost 5 bases, and 14 bases lay in between. The CDR3 runs 13 residues. CDR1 is LNHDA and CDR2 is SQIVND in the germline V gene (reference sequence). The CDR3 DNA reads TGTGCCAGTAGCAACACCTTTTCTGACGAGCAGTACTTC. Its protein product is CASSNTFSDEQYF.

A remark on this clone: The sample has other DNA sequences that encode this CDR3 too. The rearrangement uses TRBV28 and TRBJ2-2; weak D call: TRBD2 (5 bases). The V end was cut by 2 bases, the J end by 1 base, with 5 bases between. There are 14 residues in the CDR3. The germline CDR1 and CDR2 sequences are MDHEN and SYDVKM. This CDR3 reads CASSLAGNTGELFF. The CDR3 DNA reads TGTGCCAGCAGTTTAGCGGGGAACACCGGGGAGCTGTTTTTT.

V usage is TRBV4-1 and J usage is TRBJ2-7; the D gene is possibly TRBD1 (6 bases). Germline values: CDR1 MGHRA, CDR2 YSYEKL. The CDR3 is 14 amino acids. V shed 1 base and J shed 3 bases, with 10 bases lying between them. This CDR3 is CASSQATGSYEQYF. The CDR3 DNA sequence: TGCGCCAGCAGCCAAGCTACAGGGAGCTACGAGCAGTACTTC.

V usage is TRBV6-5 and J usage is TRBJ1-2; possible D gene TRBD1, 5 bases. This CDR3 has 12 residues. V gave up 6 bases and J gave up 9 bases, with 14 bases separating them. In germline, CDR1 is MNHEY, CDR2 SVGAGI. Here the CDR3 DNA reads TGTGCCAGCAGCCCTCGGGGGGAGAGCTACACCTTC. This translates into CASSPRGESYTF.

V gene TRBV5-1 combines with J gene TRBJ2-1; the match to TRBD2 covers 8 bases. V lost 4 bases to trimming and J lost 6 bases; unmatched junction nucleotides: 15. This CDR3 spans 17 amino acids. The germline CDR1 and CDR2 sequences are SGHRS and YFSETQ. The CDR3 loop reads CASSPDLGLAAVNEQFF. The CDR3, as DNA: TGCGCCAGCAGCCCGGACCTTGGACTAGCTGCCGTCAATGAGCAGTTCTTC.

This clone was detected only once. This sequence joins TRBV5-4 and TRBJ2-2; D is perhaps TRBD2 (6 bases). The CDR3 is 15 amino acids. Germline lookup yields CDR1 SGHNT and CDR2 YYREEE (reference sequence). V shed 0 bases and J shed 0 bases, with 6 bases lying between them. The DNA for the CDR3 is TGTGCCAGCAGCTTGGGCGGGGCGAACACCGGGGAGCTGTTTTTT. This gives the protein CASSLGGANTGELFF.

The V and J genes are TRBV30 and TRBJ1-2; 9 nucleotides match TRBD1. Germline V gene data show CDR1 as GTSNPN and CDR2 as SVGIG (reference sequence). After removal of 4 bases from V and 5 bases from J, the junction contained 11 bases not matched to a gene. The CDR3 is 15 residues long. The CDR3 DNA is TGTGCCTGGAAGAGAGGGACAGGGTTTCGATATGGCTACACCTTC. Its protein is CAWKRGTGFRYGYTF.

The chain links TRBV18 to TRBJ2-5, with D hard to call. The CDR3 totals 12 residues. Between the trimmed V and J ends, which lost 3 bases and 3 bases, there was a span of 5 bases. Per the germline V gene, CDR1 is KGHSH and CDR2 is LQKENI. Written as DNA, the CDR3 is TGTGCCAGCTCACCGGCCGAAGAGACCCAGTACTTC. Protein product: CASSPAEETQYF.

The rearrangement links TRBV11-2 to TRBJ2-5, with a weak D call TRBD2 (5 bases). The V and J ends lost 5 bases and 4 bases respectively, with 14 bases between them. Germline CDR1 reads SGHAT; CDR2 reads FQNNGV. The CDR3 sequence is 14 residues long. The CDR3 bases are TGTGCCAGCAGCCCGCGTCTAGCTGGAGAGACCCAGTACTTC. Its translation: CASSPRLAGETQYF.

The rearrangement joins TRBV13 to TRBJ2-7; 9 bases agree with TRBD2. Per the germline V gene, CDR1 is PRHDT and CDR2 is FYEKMQ (reference sequence). The trim removed 3 bases at V and 4 bases at J, leaving 25 bases unmatched. The CDR3 extends over 21 amino acids. Here the CDR3 reads CASSFRSREASGGRASYEQYF. The CDR3 nucleotides are TGTGCCAGCAGCTTCCGGAGCAGGGAGGCGAGTGGCGGGAGGGCCAGTTACGAGCAGTACTTC.

This clone was observed a single time. The chain links TRBV7-3 to TRBJ2-7, with 10 bases fitting TRBD2. The CDR3 is made up of 15 amino acids. Germline CDR1 reads SGHTA; CDR2 reads FQGTGA. J lost 1 base, V lost 5 bases, and 5 bases had no gene match. DNA for the CDR3: TGTGCCAGCAGCCTAATAGCGGGAGGTTCCTACGAGCAGTACTTC. This gives the protein CASSLIAGGSYEQYF.

The gene calls are TRBV2 and TRBJ1-2; 12 nucleotides line up with TRBD1. CDR3 size: 18 residues. Germline V CDR1 and CDR2: SNHLY, FYNNEI. The V and J ends lost 4 bases and 3 bases, in that order; junction bases with no gene match: 12. The CDR3 region is CASSGPPGQGARDYGYTF. CDR3 nucleotides: TGTGCCAGCAGTGGCCCCCCGGGACAGGGGGCGCGGGACTATGGCTACACCTTC.

The V call is TRBV30, the J call TRBJ2-7; 7 nucleotides align to TRBD2. V lost 4 bases, J lost 0 bases, and 12 bases stayed unmatched. Germline V gene sequence: CDR1 GTSNPN, CDR2 SVGIG (reference sequence). The CDR3 is 16 residues long. The CDR3 bases are TGTGCCTGGATGGCCGGGCGGCGGGAGATCTCCTACGAGCAGTACTTC. It codes for CAWMAGRREISYEQYF. The full variable domain, with the rest looked up from reference TRBV30 and TRBJ2-7, is SQTIHQWPATLVQPVGSPLSLECTVEGTSNPNLYWYRQAAGRGLQLLFYSVGIGQISSEVPQNLSASRPQDRQFILSSKKLLLSDSGFYLCAWMAGRREISYEQYFGPGTRLTVT.

V gene TRBV7-6 combines with J gene TRBJ1-6; the D is unclear. The CDR3 has 12 amino acids. Trimming stripped 4 bases from V and 8 bases from J, with 6 bases between. Germline CDR1 SGHVS, CDR2 FNYEAQ. CDR3 coding DNA: TGTGCCAGCAGCTCGAGCTATTCACCCCTCCACTTT. Amino acids: CASSSSYSPLHF.

This chain joins TRBV7-3 and TRBJ1-1; D ambiguous. Germline-derived CDR1 and CDR2 are SGHTA and FQGTGA. The CDR3 has 13 residues. Deletions cut 0 bases from V and 4 bases from J, with 6 bases between. The DNA for the CDR3 is TGTGCCAGCAGCTTAACGGCTAGCACTGAAGCTTTCTTT. It codes for CASSLTASTEAFF.

CDR3 DNA sequence: TGCAGCGTTGCGGGAGGGGGCATTGAGCAGTTCTTC. Translated, it gives CSVAGGGIEQFF. The chain has TRBV29-1 and TRBJ2-1; the D gene is possibly TRBD2 (8 bases). Trimming removed 4 bases at V and 9 bases at J, with 13 bases between. This CDR3 is built from 12 residues. Germline V gene sequence: CDR1 SQVTM, CDR2 ANQGSEA.

The chain combines TRBV7-6 with TRBJ2-1; TRBD2 matches 8 bases. CDR3 length equals 16 residues. Germline V gene sequence: CDR1 SGHVS, CDR2 FNYEAQ. Trimming removed 4 bases from V and 3 bases from J; junction bases left unmatched: 8. Here the CDR3 reads CASSSGLAGIYNEQFF. The DNA for the CDR3 is TGTGCCAGCAGCTCTGGGCTAGCGGGTATCTACAATGAGCAGTTCTTC.

This clone was observed a few times. The chain uses TRBV2 and TRBJ1-1, with no clear D. The ends were cut back, 4 bases at V and 2 bases at J, with 11 bases in the middle. The CDR3 covers 14 residues. The germline CDR1 and CDR2 sequences are SNHLY and FYNNEI. The CDR3 region is CASSVKSSNTEAFF. CDR3 coding DNA: TGTGCCAGCAGTGTGAAAAGCTCAAACACTGAAGCTTTCTTT.

This chain uses TRBV9 with TRBJ1-3; 9 bases fit TRBD1. The CDR3 extends over 17 amino acids. The V segment lost 0 bases and the J segment 2 bases; nucleotides outside the gene matches: 6. CDR1 is SGDLS, CDR2 YYNGEE, per germline. CDR3 amino acids: CASSVGGTGQAGNTIYF. In nucleotides, the CDR3 is TGTGCCAGCAGCGTAGGGGGGACAGGGCAGGCTGGAAACACCATATATTTT.

The chain combines TRBV11-2 with TRBJ1-3; tentatively, D is TRBD1 (6 bases). Per germline, CDR1 SGHAT and CDR2 FQNNGV. The CDR3 spans 15 residues. V lost 5 bases to trimming and J lost 5 bases, with 16 bases between them. CDR3 loop: CASSTVAGARNTIYF. Written as DNA, the CDR3 is TGTGCCAGCAGCACCGTGGCGGGGGCAAGAAACACCATATATTTT.

The V call is TRBV29-1, the J call TRBJ1-1; TRBD1 matches at 7 bases. V lost 5 bases and J lost 0; bases outside the gene matches: 3. This CDR3 contains 13 residues. Germline CDR1 is SQVTM and CDR2 is ANQGSEA. The CDR3 sequence: CSVYRGLNTEAFF. DNA of the CDR3: TGCAGCGTTTACAGGGGCCTGAACACTGAAGCTTTCTTT.

The genes are TRBV29-1 and TRBJ2-1; unclear D gene. Between the trimmed V and J ends, which lost 7 bases and 6 bases, there was a span of 13 bases. CDR1 and CDR2 (germline): SQVTM, ANQGSEA. The length of the CDR3 is 12 residues. The CDR3 loop reads CSADPRANEQFF. The CDR3 DNA reads TGCAGCGCTGACCCTAGAGCCAATGAGCAGTTCTTC.

The J gene is TRBJ2-2, the V gene TRBV7-7; 9 bases agree with TRBD2. Germline V gene data show CDR1 as SSHAT and CDR2 as FNYEAQ (reference sequence). With V trimmed by 5 bases and J by 8 bases, 12 bases remained unmatched. The CDR3 consists of 16 residues. CDR3 protein: CASSPSDSAGGGELFF. DNA of the CDR3: TGTGCCAGCAGCCCCTCGGACTCAGCGGGAGGAGGGGAGCTGTTTTTT. Using reference TRBV7-7 and TRBJ2-2 for the parts outside the CDR3, the full variable domain is GAGVSQSPRYKVTKRGQDVTLRCDPISSHATLYWYQQALGQGPEFLTYFNYEAQPDKSGLPSDRFSAERPEGSISTLTIQRTEQRDSAMYRCASSPSDSAGGGELFFGEGSRLTVL.

The V gene is TRBV19, the J gene TRBJ1-4; 7 bases agree with TRBD1. The CDR3 totals 14 residues. With 6 bases clipped from V and 4 bases from J, the junction kept 5 bases outside the gene matches. The germline gives CDR1 LNHDA, CDR2 SQIVND (reference sequence). This chain's CDR3 is CASSRDRDNEKLFF. In DNA form, the CDR3 reads TGTGCCAGTAGCCGGGACAGAGATAATGAAAAACTGTTTTTT. Supplemented by reference TRBV19 and TRBJ1-4, the full variable domain reads DGGITQSPKYLFRKEGQNVTLSCEQNLNHDAMYWYRQDPGQGLRLIYYSQIVNDFQKGDIAEGYSVSREKKESFPLTVTSAQKNPTAFYLCASSRDRDNEKLFFGSGTQLSVL.

There are a few counts of this clone. This chain uses TRBV5-1 with TRBJ2-7; possible D gene TRBD2, 5 bases. V dropped 2 bases and J dropped 9 bases, with 12 bases sitting between them. Germline CDR1 reads SGHRS; CDR2 reads YFSETQ. CDR3 length equals 12 residues. CDR3 protein: CASSLSGIGQYF. The CDR3, as DNA: TGCGCCAGCAGCTTATCCGGGATTGGGCAGTACTTC.